Ten or more counts support the clone carrying this T cell receptor beta chain. What it binds is unknown. This sample was taken from a study of T cells in Graves' hyperthyroidism and ophthalmopathy. Template material for amplifying TCR beta CDR3 regions consisted of RNA transcripts. A first-round RT-PCR of the TCR CDR3 used the HTBI primer set. TCRdb reprocessed the multiplex PCR reads with MiXCR, giving one entry per CDR3 protein. The table has approximately 590,000 distinct CDR3 sequences, 15% to 18% seen once. General study findings and limits: In blood, most of the thyroid clonotypes expanded above 0.001 were also present.

The CDR3 consists of 11 residues. Deletions cut 2 bases from V and 6 bases from J, with 1 base between. Germline V gene lookup returns CDR1 MNHEY and CDR2 SVGEGT. The clonotype originates from a woman aged 30 to 39 with Graves' hyperthyroidism. What was sequenced was blood. The V gene is TRBV6-2 or TRBV6-3, the J gene TRBJ2-2; no firm D call. The CDR3 loop is CASSYAGELFF. The CDR3 DNA reads as TGTGCCAGCAGTTACGCCGGGGAGCTGTTTTTT.